This is a list of T cell receptor beta chains from one sample in a study of blood T cell repertoires in COVID-19. Clones were read by immunoSEQ multiplex PCR, and TCRdb kept only the in-frame ones, dropping some. The repertoire holds 100,000 to 150,000 clones, with about 86% as singletons. Sequencing used peripheral blood. The origin of the receptors is a woman in her 50s with acute or convalescent COVID-19. Both conserved end residues are part of each CDR3. D genes are given only for firm matches. Clone sizes are given selectively: once, few, many, or a class where the clone is expanded.

J gene: TRBJ2-1; clone size: few; V gene: TRBV19; D gene: TRBD2; CDR3 length: 15; CDR3 protein: CASKVQLAGFHEQFF; CDR3 DNA: TGTGCCAGTAAGGTACAACTAGCGGGTTTTCATGAGCAGTTCTTC
J gene: TRBJ2-1; clone size: -; V gene: TRBV7-3; D gene: -; CDR3 length: 13; CDR3 protein: CASSLSQDNEQFF; CDR3 DNA: TGTGCCAGCAGCTTAAGTCAGGACAATGAGCAGTTCTTC
J gene: TRBJ1-1; clone size: -; V gene: TRBV5-5; D gene: TRBD1; CDR3 length: 16; CDR3 protein: CASSPRTGAMNTEAFF; CDR3 DNA: TGTGCCAGCAGCCCCCGGACAGGGGCGATGAACACTGAAGCTTTCTTT
J gene: TRBJ2-7; clone size: -; V gene: TRBV19; D gene: -; CDR3 length: 14; CDR3 protein: CASSIVGQPLEQYF; CDR3 DNA: TGTGCCAGTAGTATAGTCGGACAGCCCCTGGAGCAGTACTTC
J gene: TRBJ2-2; clone size: once; V gene: TRBV7-6; D gene: -; CDR3 length: 18; CDR3 protein: CASSLRIFTGPNTGELFF; CDR3 DNA: TGTGCCAGCAGCCTCCGAATCTTTACAGGGCCAAACACCGGGGAGCTGTTTTTT
J gene: TRBJ2-7; clone size: -; V gene: TRBV2; D gene: -; CDR3 length: 13; CDR3 protein: CASSEQVEAAWYF; CDR3 DNA: TGTGCCAGCAGTGAACAAGTAGAGGCAGCCTGGTACTTC
J gene: TRBJ1-1; clone size: -; V gene: TRBV28; D gene: TRBD1; CDR3 length: 15; CDR3 protein: CASSTDRGLNTEAFF; CDR3 DNA: TGTGCCAGCTCGACCGACAGGGGGCTGAACACTGAAGCTTTCTTT
J gene: TRBJ1-6; clone size: -; V gene: TRBV3-1/TRBV3-2; D gene: TRBD1; CDR3 length: 14; CDR3 protein: CASSAQGSNSPLHF; CDR3 DNA: TGTGCCAGCAGCGCACAGGGGAGTAATTCACCCCTCCACTTT
J gene: TRBJ2-5; clone size: few; V gene: TRBV18; D gene: TRBD1; CDR3 length: 14; CDR3 protein: CASSQDRGWETQYF; CDR3 DNA: TGTGCCAGCTCACAGGACAGGGGATGGGAGACCCAGTACTTC
J gene: TRBJ1-1; clone size: few; V gene: TRBV29-1; D gene: TRBD1; CDR3 length: 14; CDR3 protein: CSVEMKGAHTEAFF; CDR3 DNA: TGCAGCGTTGAGATGAAGGGGGCCCACACTGAAGCTTTCTTT
J gene: TRBJ1-2; clone size: -; V gene: TRBV27; D gene: TRBD1; CDR3 length: 13; CDR3 protein: CASSGGTGYGYTF; CDR3 DNA: TGTGCCAGCAGTGGCGGGACAGGCTATGGCTACACCTTC
J gene: TRBJ2-6; clone size: -; V gene: TRBV18; D gene: -; CDR3 length: 12; CDR3 protein: CASRSGANVLTF; CDR3 DNA: TGTGCCAGCCGCTCTGGGGCCAACGTCCTGACTTTC
J gene: TRBJ1-6; clone size: -; V gene: TRBV12-5; D gene: -; CDR3 length: 15; CDR3 protein: CASGLEDTREAPLHF; CDR3 DNA: TGTGCTAGTGGTTTGGAGGATACCAGGGAGGCACCCCTCCACTTT
J gene: TRBJ1-2; clone size: -; V gene: TRBV19; D gene: -; CDR3 length: 13; CDR3 protein: CASSIDLWRGVTF; CDR3 DNA: TGTGCCAGTAGTATAGATCTATGGAGGGGCGTCACCTTC
J gene: TRBJ1-1; clone size: -; V gene: TRBV5-4; D gene: -; CDR3 length: 16; CDR3 protein: CASSLLSRGLNTEAFF; CDR3 DNA: TGTGCCAGCAGCTTATTGAGTCGGGGTTTGAACACTGAAGCTTTCTTT
J gene: TRBJ1-5; clone size: few; V gene: TRBV7-8; D gene: -; CDR3 length: 15; CDR3 protein: CASSFTGSRNQPQHF; CDR3 DNA: TGTGCCAGCAGCTTCACAGGGTCCCGCAATCAGCCCCAGCATTTT
J gene: TRBJ2-4; clone size: -; V gene: TRBV28; D gene: -; CDR3 length: 14; CDR3 protein: CASSFAQAKNIQYF; CDR3 DNA: TGTGCCAGCAGTTTCGCACAAGCCAAAAACATTCAGTACTTC
J gene: TRBJ2-4; clone size: -; V gene: TRBV5-4; D gene: TRBD1; CDR3 length: 19; CDR3 protein: CASSAELNRQGASGNIQYF; CDR3 DNA: TGTGCCAGCAGCGCCGAACTCAACCGACAGGGGGCGTCGGGAAACATTCAGTACTTC
J gene: TRBJ2-7; clone size: -; V gene: TRBV2; D gene: -; CDR3 length: 15; CDR3 protein: CASSEAQGTRAEQYF; CDR3 DNA: TGTGCCAGCAGTGAAGCGCAGGGGACCAGGGCCGAGCAGTACTTC
J gene: TRBJ2-1; clone size: few; V gene: TRBV6-5; D gene: -; CDR3 length: 14; CDR3 protein: CASSYRGGYNEQFF; CDR3 DNA: TGTGCCAGCAGTTACAGAGGGGGATACAATGAGCAGTTCTTC
J gene: TRBJ1-6; clone size: -; V gene: TRBV7-2; D gene: -; CDR3 length: 15; CDR3 protein: CASSLASSYNSPLHF; CDR3 DNA: TGTGCCAGCAGCTTAGCGAGCTCCTATAATTCACCCCTCCACTTT
J gene: TRBJ1-5; clone size: -; V gene: TRBV3-1/TRBV3-2; D gene: TRBD1; CDR3 length: 17; CDR3 protein: CASSQGKTGTGNQPQHF; CDR3 DNA: TGTGCCAGCAGCCAAGGAAAGACCGGGACAGGGAATCAGCCCCAGCATTTT
J gene: TRBJ1-2; clone size: -; V gene: TRBV2; D gene: TRBD1; CDR3 length: 14; CDR3 protein: CASSLTDRADGYTF; CDR3 DNA: TGTGCCAGCAGTTTGACGGACAGGGCTGATGGCTACACCTTC
J gene: TRBJ2-1; clone size: -; V gene: TRBV6-5; D gene: TRBD2; CDR3 length: 15; CDR3 protein: CASSAGTSGHNEQFF; CDR3 DNA: TGTGCCAGCAGCGCCGGGACTAGCGGACACAATGAGCAGTTCTTC
J gene: TRBJ1-2; clone size: -; V gene: TRBV27; D gene: TRBD1; CDR3 length: 14; CDR3 protein: CASSYRGRDYGYTF; CDR3 DNA: TGTGCCAGCAGTTACAGGGGGCGGGACTATGGCTACACCTTC
J gene: TRBJ2-4; clone size: -; V gene: TRBV12-3/TRBV12-4; D gene: TRBD2; CDR3 length: 13; CDR3 protein: CASSQRGRNIQYF; CDR3 DNA: TGTGCCAGCAGTCAGCGGGGTAGGAACATTCAGTACTTC
J gene: TRBJ2-2; clone size: few; V gene: TRBV5-4; D gene: TRBD2; CDR3 length: 16; CDR3 protein: CASRSGGGANTGELFF; CDR3 DNA: TGTGCCAGCAGGTCAGGCGGGGGGGCGAACACCGGGGAGCTGTTTTTT
J gene: TRBJ2-6; clone size: -; V gene: TRBV29-1; D gene: -; CDR3 length: 14; CDR3 protein: CSVFEGSGANVLTF; CDR3 DNA: TGCAGCGTTTTTGAGGGCTCTGGGGCCAACGTCCTGACTTTC
J gene: TRBJ1-4; clone size: -; V gene: TRBV5-1; D gene: TRBD1; CDR3 length: 15; CDR3 protein: CASSTGQGKGEKLFF; CDR3 DNA: TGCGCCAGCAGCACGGGACAGGGTAAAGGTGAAAAACTGTTTTTT
J gene: TRBJ1-6; clone size: -; V gene: TRBV27; D gene: TRBD1; CDR3 length: 15; CDR3 protein: CASSSGQGTNSPLHF; CDR3 DNA: TGTGCCAGCAGTTCCGGACAGGGGACCAATTCACCCCTCCACTTT
J gene: TRBJ2-3; clone size: -; V gene: TRBV3-1/TRBV3-2; D gene: -; CDR3 length: 15; CDR3 protein: CASSRRPSGTDTQYF; CDR3 DNA: TGTGCCAGCAGCCGAAGGCCTAGCGGCACAGATACGCAGTATTTT
J gene: TRBJ2-7; clone size: -; V gene: TRBV5-1; D gene: -; CDR3 length: 14; CDR3 protein: CASSLDPGAAEQYF; CDR3 DNA: TGCGCCAGCAGCTTGGATCCAGGGGCGGCCGAGCAGTACTTC
J gene: TRBJ1-5; clone size: few; V gene: TRBV5-1; D gene: TRBD1; CDR3 length: 14; CDR3 protein: CASSVTGGEVPQHF; CDR3 DNA: TGCGCCAGCAGCGTGACAGGGGGAGAAGTGCCCCAGCATTTT
J gene: TRBJ2-7; clone size: -; V gene: TRBV28; D gene: -; CDR3 length: 16; CDR3 protein: CASSIHGGPEELEQYF; CDR3 DNA: TGTGCCAGCAGTATCCACGGGGGGCCCGAGGAGTTGGAGCAGTACTTC
J gene: TRBJ1-2; clone size: -; V gene: TRBV27; D gene: -; CDR3 length: 14; CDR3 protein: CASSSFGGSVGYTF; CDR3 DNA: TGTGCCAGCAGTTCTTTTGGGGGCTCGGTGGGCTACACCTTC
J gene: TRBJ2-2; clone size: -; V gene: TRBV28; D gene: -; CDR3 length: 14; CDR3 protein: CASSLSGPTGELFF; CDR3 DNA: TGTGCCAGCAGTTTAAGTGGCCCGACCGGGGAGCTGTTTTTT
J gene: TRBJ1-5; clone size: -; V gene: TRBV30; D gene: -; CDR3 length: 16; CDR3 protein: CAWSGGHVGGNQPQHF; CDR3 DNA: TGTGCCTGGAGTGGGGGACATGTTGGGGGCAATCAGCCCCAGCATTTT
J gene: TRBJ1-6; clone size: -; V gene: TRBV3-1/TRBV3-2; D gene: -; CDR3 length: 13; CDR3 protein: CASSLRVRSPLHF; CDR3 DNA: TGTGCCAGCAGCCTCCGGGTGAGGTCACCCCTCCACTTT
J gene: TRBJ1-1; clone size: -; V gene: TRBV14; D gene: -; CDR3 length: 19; CDR3 protein: CASSQGYSGDGLGGPEAFF; CDR3 DNA: TGTGCCAGCAGCCAGGGGTACTCGGGAGATGGGTTGGGTGGCCCTGAAGCTTTCTTT
J gene: TRBJ1-1; clone size: once; V gene: TRBV5-4; D gene: -; CDR3 length: 16; CDR3 protein: CASSSGSPSAHTEAFF; CDR3 DNA: TGTGCCAGCAGCTCAGGTTCCCCTTCCGCGCACACTGAAGCTTTCTTT
J gene: TRBJ2-7; clone size: -; V gene: TRBV28; D gene: TRBD2; CDR3 length: 14; CDR3 protein: CASSTGTSGSWQYF; CDR3 DNA: TGTGCCAGCAGTACCGGGACTAGCGGGAGTTGGCAGTACTTC
J gene: TRBJ2-1; clone size: -; V gene: TRBV24-1; D gene: TRBD2; CDR3 length: 18; CDR3 protein: CATSDSADGTSGYNEQFF; CDR3 DNA: TGTGCCACCAGTGATTCCGCCGACGGGACTAGCGGCTACAATGAGCAGTTCTTC
J gene: TRBJ2-5; clone size: -; V gene: TRBV5-1; D gene: -; CDR3 length: 13; CDR3 protein: CASSPLTDPPQYF; CDR3 DNA: TGCGCCAGCAGCCCGCTAACAGATCCCCCCCAGTACTTC
J gene: TRBJ2-5; clone size: -; V gene: TRBV29-1; D gene: TRBD1; CDR3 length: 12; CDR3 protein: CSVGTGVETQYF; CDR3 DNA: TGCAGCGTCGGGACAGGGGTAGAGACCCAGTACTTC
J gene: TRBJ1-5; clone size: -; V gene: TRBV5-1; D gene: TRBD1; CDR3 length: 15; CDR3 protein: CASSLGTGGGQPQHF; CDR3 DNA: TGCGCCAGCAGCTTGGGGACAGGGGGCGGGCAGCCCCAGCATTTT